This T cell receptor (beta chain) was recovered during a study of PD-1 blockade in classical Hodgkin lymphoma. Study at large: Intravenous nivolumab at 3 mg/kg was given to patients every 2 weeks.

Study-level points and caveats: Similar baseline diversity was found in complete responders and newly diagnosed patients. There remain no defined causes for the repertoire differences, which possibly reflect disease activity or prior therapy.

As for this clone: The antigen is not known.

Sequenced by immunoSEQ multiplex PCR; TCRdb stores in-frame clones only, minus some. Found here are 75,000 to 100,000 clones, approximately 80% of them singletons; the top ten hold roughly 15%. V lost 5 bases and J 4 bases, leaving 17 bases between the germline ends. The CDR3 spans 15 residues. Germline V CDR1 and CDR2: SGHVS, FQNEAQ. Every one of the patients relapsed after autologous stem cell transplantation (brentuximab vedotin exposure was variable). The chain links TRBV7-8 to TRBJ1-2; D unclear. The starting material was peripheral blood mononuclear cells (PBMCs), obtained before the second cycle of nivolumab. The receptor comes from a human donor with classical Hodgkin lymphoma. CDR3 sequence: CASSANTRKTYGYTF. As DNA, the CDR3 is TGTGCCAGCAGCGCTAATACCCGAAAGACCTATGGCTACACCTTC.